Following are 26 T cell receptor beta chains from one sample sequenced in a study of Graves' ophthalmopathy and Graves' hyperthyroidism. The TCR beta CDR3 regions underwent amplification from RNA transcripts. HTBI primers were employed in first-round RT-PCR, then a second-round multiplex PCR followed. A single record per CDR3 protein comes from TCRdb applying MiXCR to the multiplex PCR reads. The sample has over a million distinct CDR3 sequences; 36% are singletons. Material for sequencing was peripheral blood or thyroid tissue (not recorded which). The receptor source for this set is an adult man with Graves' hyperthyroidism.

This clonotype showed up many times. The rearrangement links TRBV6-6 to TRBJ1-6, with D unclear. Per the germline V gene, CDR1 is MNHNY and CDR2 is SVGAGI (reference sequence). The CDR3 consists of 15 residues. Trimming left V 5 bases short and J 8 bases short, with 16 bases between. The CDR3 region has the DNA TGTGCCAGCAGTCCCAGGTTACGGCGGGATTCACCCCTCCACTTT. As protein: CASSPRLRRDSPLHF.

In its sample, this clonotype was seen a few times. This chain connects TRBV4-3 to TRBJ1-1; D call uncertain. V was pared by 4 bases and J by 5 bases, with 11 bases between. Germline V gene data show CDR1 as LGHNA and CDR2 as YSLEER. The CDR3 runs 13 residues. The CDR3 region has the DNA TGCGCCAGCAGCCGCCGCCAGAGGACTGAAGCTTTCTTT. Translating it yields CASSRRQRTEAFF.

This clonotype has only a few counts. The chain joins TRBV16 to TRBJ2-7; D is perhaps TRBD2 (6 bases). The CDR3 extends over 15 amino acids. V lost 3 bases and J 3 bases, leaving 15 bases between the germline ends. The germline CDR1 and CDR2 sequences are KGHSY and FQNENV. The CDR3 region is CASSQEGSGNYEQYF. The CDR3, as DNA: TGTGCCAGCAGCCAGGAGGGTAGCGGTAACTACGAGCAGTACTTC. Full variable domain (rest looked up from reference TRBV16 and TRBJ2-7): GEEVAQTPKHLVRGEGQKAKLYCAPIKGHSYVFWYQQVLKNEFKFLISFQNENVFDETGMPKERFSAKCLPNSPCSLEIQATKLEDSAVYFCASSQEGSGNYEQYFGPGTRLTVT.

This clonotype was seen a handful of times. Written as DNA, the CDR3 is TGTGCCAGCAGCTTGTCCAGGGGGCGCGGGGAGCAGTACTTC. It is translated as CASSLSRGRGEQYF. This chain links TRBV5-5 with TRBJ2-7; 8 nucleotides line up with TRBD1. CDR1 SGHKS and CDR2 YYEKEE come from the germline V gene (reference sequence). The trim removed 1 base at V and 7 bases at J, leaving 7 bases unmatched. The CDR3 sequence is 14 residues long.

The gene calls are TRBV20-1 and TRBJ2-2; D may be TRBD1 (6 bases). V lost 6 bases and J lost 5, with 19 bases in between. The CDR3 runs to 15 residues. Germline CDR1 and CDR2: DFQATT and SNEGSKA (reference sequence). Here the CDR3 DNA reads TGCAGTGCCGAGCCCCGGGACATTCGAACCGGGGAGCTGTTTTTT. Translated: CSAEPRDIRTGELFF.

The genes are TRBV13 and TRBJ2-7; the D call may be TRBD1 or TRBD2 (7 bases each). Deletions cut 7 bases from V and 1 base from J, with 17 bases between. There are 15 residues in the CDR3. CDR1 is PRHDT, CDR2 FYEKMQ, per germline (reference sequence). As DNA, the CDR3 is TGTGCCAGCACTCGGGGGGTGGGACAGTCCTACGAGCAGTACTTC. This gives the protein CASTRGVGQSYEQYF.

This sequence joins TRBV11-2 and TRBJ1-2; 9 positions agree with TRBD1. Trimming removed 5 bases from V and 2 bases from J; junction bases left unmatched: 6. The CDR3 contains 15 residues. Germline CDR1 and CDR2: SGHAT and FQNNGV. Here the CDR3 reads CASSGRDRENYGYTF. In DNA form, the CDR3 reads TGTGCCAGCAGCGGAAGGGACAGGGAAAACTATGGCTACACCTTC.

About this clonotype: The junction does not match germline at one end; this may be a read error. V and J are TRBV10-3 and TRBJ2-6; TRBD1 is a possible D gene (7 bases). CDR1 and CDR2 (germline): ENHRY, SYGVKD. The CDR3 is made up of 14 amino acids. CDR3 in DNA: TGTGCCATCAGCCGGGGGCAGGGGGACAACGTCCTGACTTTC. It translates to CAISRGQGDNVLTF.

This clonotype was counted ten times or more. The chain combines TRBV7-2 with TRBJ2-5, with 8 bases that match TRBD2. This CDR3 is 16 amino acids long. V lost 2 bases and J lost 2; bases outside the gene matches: 7. The germline V gene encodes CDR1 SGHTA and CDR2 FQGNSA. In DNA, the CDR3 is TGTGCCAGCAGCTTAAGGCGGGGGGCCGGGCAAGAGACCCAGTACTTC. Protein product: CASSLRRGAGQETQYF.

This clonotype was observed a few times. The chain combines TRBV6-6 with TRBJ1-1, with 9 bases fitting TRBD1. The CDR3 is 16 residues long. Trimming took 4 bases from V and 5 from J; bases not matched to a gene: 11. Germline-derived CDR1 and CDR2 are MNHNY and SVGAGI (reference sequence). CDR3 region: CASSFLTGGDGTEAFF. DNA of the CDR3: TGTGCCAGCAGTTTCCTCACAGGGGGCGATGGGACTGAAGCTTTCTTT.

In the case of this clonotype: It may be a read error: a sequence one base away is much more abundant. The rearrangement links TRBV29-1 to TRBJ2-7; TRBD1 agrees at 8 bases. CDR1 and CDR2 from the germline V gene are SQVTM and ANQGSEA. The length of the CDR3 is 14 residues. The CDR3 reads CSVERRQGLYEQHF. CDR3 in DNA: TGCAGCGTTGAAAGGAGACAGGGGTTGTACGAGCAGCACTTC.

This clonotype was observed many times. This chain uses TRBV10-3 with TRBJ2-5; 9 bases map to TRBD1. The germline V gene has CDR1 ENHRY and CDR2 SYGVKD. This CDR3 region has 15 residues. V shed 4 bases, J shed 2 bases, and the junction held 5 bases outside the gene matches. Here the CDR3 DNA reads TGTGCCATCAGTGGGGCCGGGACAGGGCAAGAGACCCAGTACTTC. This sequence encodes CAISGAGTGQETQYF.

This clonotype has at least ten counts. This chain uses TRBV15 with TRBJ1-2, with D possibly being TRBD1 (6 bases). This CDR3 has 13 amino acids. Germline assignment: CDR1 LNHNV and CDR2 YYDKDF (reference sequence). V was pared by 6 bases and J by 8 bases, with 16 bases between. The CDR3 DNA reads as TGTGCCACCAGACAGGGTTCAGTCCTCGGCTACACCTTC. It translates to CATRQGSVLGYTF. The full variable domain, rest sourced from reference TRBV15 and TRBJ1-2, is DAMVIQNPRYQVTQFGKPVTLSCSQTLNHNVMYWYQQKSSQAPKLLFHYYDKDFNNEADTPDNFQSRRPNTSFCFLDIRSPGLGDTAMYLCATRQGSVLGYTFGSGTRLTVV.

In the case of this clonotype: At one end the junction does not follow the germline gene, possibly because of a read error. V gene TRBV2 combines with J gene TRBJ2-7; TRBD1 matches at 8 bases. The germline CDR1 and CDR2 sequences are SNHLY and FYNNEI. CDR3 length: 14 residues. The DNA for the CDR3 is TGTGCCAGCAGCACCTGGACAGGGCGAAACGAGCAGTATTTC. It specifies CASSTWTGRNEQYF.

This clonotype has at least ten counts. For the CDR3, the DNA is TGTGCCAGCAGCGGGACGTCTGGGGCCAACGTCCTGACTTTC. Amino acids: CASSGTSGANVLTF. This chain links TRBV9 with TRBJ2-6; D not resolved. The V end lost 3 bases, the J end lost 1 base, and 5 bases lay between the germline ends. Germline V CDR1 and CDR2: SGDLS, YYNGEE. This CDR3 comprises 14 residues.

Notes on this clonotype: This sequence may be a read error, since a much larger clone differs from it by one base. The V gene is TRBV19, the J gene TRBJ1-5; no definite D call. In germline, CDR1 is LNHDA, CDR2 SQIVND (reference sequence). This CDR3 region has 14 residues. In DNA, the CDR3 is TGTGCCGGTAGTATAGTGGGCCGAGATCAGCCCCAGCATTTT. This codes for CAGSIVGRDQPQHF.

The J gene is TRBJ1-2, the V gene TRBV29-1, with 9 bases that match TRBD1. V was clipped by 4 bases and J by 5 bases; unmatched bases: 11. Germline values: CDR1 SQVTM, CDR2 ANQGSEA. This CDR3 comprises 15 residues. CDR3 bases: TGCAGCGTTGTGGGAGGGACAGGGAAAGGATATGGCTACACCTTC. Residues: CSVVGGTGKGYGYTF.

This clonotype occurred many times. This sequence joins TRBV19 and TRBJ1-4; TRBD1 aligns across 8 bases. Germline CDR1 reads LNHDA; CDR2 reads SQIVND (reference sequence). The CDR3 covers 14 residues. V lost 3 bases to trimming and J lost 7 bases; unmatched junction nucleotides: 4. The CDR3 DNA sequence: TGTGCCAGTAGTATCCCGGACAGGGTTGAAAAACTGTTTTTT. Translated, it gives CASSIPDRVEKLFF.

The rearrangement uses TRBV7-2 and TRBJ2-5, with D possibly being TRBD1 or TRBD2 (5 bases each). Germline V gives CDR1 SGHTA, CDR2 FQGNSA. This CDR3 is 19 amino acids long. The V end lost 3 bases, the J end lost 4 bases, and 27 bases lay between the germline ends. The CDR3 DNA follows: TGTGCCAGCAGCTTCTACGGGACCCTGGGCCCACTATACCGAGAGACCCAGTACTTC. Amino acid sequence: CASSFYGTLGPLYRETQYF.

This CDR3 is CAISEVPGQGSSPLHF. CDR3 bases: TGTGCCATCAGTGAAGTCCCGGGGCAGGGAAGCTCACCCCTCCACTTT. The chain has TRBV10-3 and TRBJ1-6, with a tentative D call TRBD1 (5 bases). Looked up from germline, CDR1 is ENHRY and CDR2 is SYGVKD. V lost 3 bases, J lost 10 bases, and 19 bases lay in between. The CDR3 is 16 residues long.

This chain links TRBV29-1 with TRBJ1-2; no reliable D call. The CDR3 contains 12 residues. Trimming shortened V by 8 bases and J by 7 bases, and 17 bases separated the two germline ends. The germline V gene encodes CDR1 SQVTM and CDR2 ANQGSEA. Written as DNA, the CDR3 is TGCAGCTCCTCACGGACGGGGATTGGCTACACCTTC. Protein sequence: CSSSRTGIGYTF.

This clonotype has only a few counts. J is TRBJ2-5 and V is TRBV20-1; perhaps TRBD1 as D (5 bases). V was pared by 3 bases and J by 2 bases, with 16 bases between. The germline CDR1 and CDR2 sequences are DFQATT and SNEGSKA (reference sequence). The CDR3 runs to 15 residues. CDR3 bases: TGCAGTGCTAGGGGGCTCTCCCGCCCACAAGAGACCCAGTACTTC. Protein product: CSARGLSRPQETQYF.

V usage is TRBV12-3 or TRBV12-4 and J usage is TRBJ2-7, with a weak D call TRBD1 (5 bases). CDR3 size: 14 residues. V lost 6 bases and J 0 bases, leaving 12 bases between the germline ends. CDR3 coding DNA: TGTGCCAGCAGACCCAGGGCAAACTCCTACGAGCAGTACTTC. It codes for CASRPRANSYEQYF.

Concerning this clonotype itself: The junction departs from germline at one end; a sequencing error may be responsible. V is TRBV24-1 and J is TRBJ1-5; the D is unclear. CDR1 KGHDR and CDR2 SFDVKD come from the germline V gene. The length of the CDR3 is 13 residues. This CDR3 reads CTTSRSGHQPQHF. The CDR3 nucleotides are TGTACCACCAGTAGATCTGGGCATCAGCCCCAGCATTTT.

This clonotype appeared many times. V is TRBV20-1 and J is TRBJ1-6, with D perhaps matching TRBD1 (5 bases). Germline values: CDR1 DFQATT, CDR2 SNEGSKA (reference sequence). The CDR3 contains 14 residues. Trimming pared 6 bases from V and 6 bases from J, leaving 15 bases between. As DNA, the CDR3 is TGCAGTGCGATCTACCAGGGTTTTAATTCACCCCTCCACTTT. It encodes CSAIYQGFNSPLHF.

This clonotype occurred many times. The chain uses TRBV7-2 and TRBJ1-5; no definite D call. The germline CDR1 and CDR2 sequences are SGHTA and FQGNSA. Trimming stripped 5 bases from V and 4 bases from J, with 12 bases between. The length of the CDR3 is 14 residues. The CDR3 here is CASSPRSFNQPQHF. DNA for the CDR3: TGTGCCAGCAGCCCCCGGTCATTTAATCAGCCCCAGCATTTT.